The rows below give T cell receptor beta chains drawn from one sample of a study of blood T cell repertoires in COVID-19. The table came from immunoSEQ multiplex PCR; TCRdb's copy has only in-frame clones and leaves some out. Of about 88,000 clones listed, over 75% were seen once; the top ten hold roughly 10%. Sequencing input: peripheral blood. These receptors all come from an elderly man with acute or convalescent COVID-19. Both conserved end residues are part of each CDR3. A D gene is named only where the DNA matches it firmly. A row's size may be missing; if present it is once, few, many or a size class.

CDR3 length	V gene	D gene	J gene	clone size	CDR3 DNA	CDR3 protein
14	TRBV6-6	.	TRBJ1-5	.	TGTGCCAGCAGTTACGCAGAGGACAATCAGCCCCAGCATTTT	CASSYAEDNQPQHF
13	TRBV29-1	TRBD2	TRBJ2-1	.	TGCAGCGTGCGGACTAGCGTAATCAATGAGCAGTTCTTC	CSVRTSVINEQFF
15	TRBV9	TRBD1	TRBJ1-3	.	TGTGCCAGCAGCTCGGGACAGGGATCTGGAAACACCATATATTTT	CASSSGQGSGNTIYF
15	TRBV5-1	TRBD2	TRBJ2-1	.	TGCGCCAGCAGCCCGGGACTAGCGGGGATAGGGGAGCAGTTCTTC	CASSPGLAGIGEQFF
15	TRBV2	TRBD1	TRBJ1-1	.	TGTGCCAGCACCGAAGACACGGGGACAGGGTCTGAAGCTTTCTTT	CASTEDTGTGSEAFF
15	TRBV18	TRBD1	TRBJ2-2	.	TGTGCCAGCTCACTTTGGACAGGGATATCCGGGGAGCTGTTTTTT	CASSLWTGISGELFF
14	TRBV19	.	TRBJ1-4	.	TGTGCCAGTAGTCCCAGAACAACTAATGAAAAACTGTTTTTT	CASSPRTTNEKLFF
21	TRBV21-1	.	TRBJ2-7	few	TGTGCCAGCAGACCCAACCCCCCGACAGCCAGGGTGGCGGTAAGGTCCTACGAGCAGTACTTC	CASRPNPPTARVAVRSYEQYF
13	TRBV5-1	TRBD1	TRBJ1-1	.	TGCGCCAGCGGGACAGGGACGACCACTGAAGCTTTCTTT	CASGTGTTTEAFF
16	TRBV6-6	.	TRBJ2-7	.	TGTGCCAGCAGTCGTCCCGGCGGGCCGGGCCCCTACGAGCAGTACTTC	CASSRPGGPGPYEQYF
15	TRBV7-2	.	TRBJ1-6	.	TGTGCCAGCAGCTTAGACAGGAAGCATAATTCACCCCTCCACTTT	CASSLDRKHNSPLHF
15	TRBV7-9	TRBD1	TRBJ2-7	.	TGTGCCAGCAGCTTAGCGGGGCGACAGGGGAACGAGCAGTACTTC	CASSLAGRQGNEQYF
14	TRBV7-2	TRBD1	TRBJ1-1	.	TGTGCCAGCAGCCGGACAGGGATTGACACTGAAGCTTTCTTT	CASSRTGIDTEAFF
16	TRBV5-1	.	TRBJ1-3	.	TGCGCCAGCAGCTTGGCGGGCGGGAGCTCTGGAAACACCATATATTTT	CASSLAGGSSGNTIYF
15	TRBV27	TRBD2	TRBJ2-1	.	TGTGCCAGCACCCCGACTAGCGGGAGGTTCAATGAGCAGTTCTTC	CASTPTSGRFNEQFF
14	TRBV6-5	.	TRBJ1-6	.	TGTGCCAGCAGTTACAGGACAGCCAATTCACCCCTCCACTTT	CASSYRTANSPLHF
15	TRBV29-1	.	TRBJ1-5	.	TGCAGCGTCCTGGAGGGTAGGGGAGGCAATCAGCCCCAGCATTTT	CSVLEGRGGNQPQHF
15	TRBV27	TRBD1	TRBJ2-7	.	TGTGCCAGCAGTCCCCGACAGGGGTGGGCCTACGAGCAGTACTTC	CASSPRQGWAYEQYF